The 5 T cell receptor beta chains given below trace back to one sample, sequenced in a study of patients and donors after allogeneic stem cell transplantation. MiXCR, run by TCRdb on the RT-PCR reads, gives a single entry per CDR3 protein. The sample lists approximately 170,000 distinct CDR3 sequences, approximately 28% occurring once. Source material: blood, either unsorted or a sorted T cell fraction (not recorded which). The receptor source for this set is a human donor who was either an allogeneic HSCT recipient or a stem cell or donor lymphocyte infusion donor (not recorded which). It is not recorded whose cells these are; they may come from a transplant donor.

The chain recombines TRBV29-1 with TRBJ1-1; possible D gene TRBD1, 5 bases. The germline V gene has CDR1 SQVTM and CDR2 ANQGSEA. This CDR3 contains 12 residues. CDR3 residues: CSAEGWNTEAFF. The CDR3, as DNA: TGCAGTGCTGAGGGGTGGAACACTGAAGCTTTCTTT.

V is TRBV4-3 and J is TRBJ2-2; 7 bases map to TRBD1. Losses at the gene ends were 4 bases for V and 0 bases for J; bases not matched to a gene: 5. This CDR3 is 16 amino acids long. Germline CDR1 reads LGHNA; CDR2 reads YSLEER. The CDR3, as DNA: TGCGCCAGCAGCCTAGAGGACAGGCCGAACACCGGGGAGCTGTTTTTT. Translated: CASSLEDRPNTGELFF.

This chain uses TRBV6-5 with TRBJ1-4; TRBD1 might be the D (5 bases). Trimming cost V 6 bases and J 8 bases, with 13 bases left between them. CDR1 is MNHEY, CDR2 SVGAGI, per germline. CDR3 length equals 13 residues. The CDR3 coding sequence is TGTGCCAGCAGCCGGACCGGGGGAGAAAAACTGTTTTTT. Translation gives CASSRTGGEKLFF.

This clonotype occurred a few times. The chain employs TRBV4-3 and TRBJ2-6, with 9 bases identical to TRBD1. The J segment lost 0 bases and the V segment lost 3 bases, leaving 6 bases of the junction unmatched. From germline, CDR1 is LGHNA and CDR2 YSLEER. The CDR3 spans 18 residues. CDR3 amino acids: CASSQAGQGLSGANVLTF. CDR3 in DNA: TGCGCCAGCAGCCAGGCGGGACAGGGCCTCTCTGGGGCCAACGTCCTGACTTTC.

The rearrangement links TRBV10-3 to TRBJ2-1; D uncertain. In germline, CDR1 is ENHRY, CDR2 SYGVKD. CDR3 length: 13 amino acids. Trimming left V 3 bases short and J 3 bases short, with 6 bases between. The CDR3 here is CAISDNGYNEQFF. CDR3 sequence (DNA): TGTGCCATCAGTGACAACGGCTACAATGAGCAGTTCTTC.